This T cell receptor (beta chain) was identified in a study of T cell changes during pregnancy in multiple sclerosis. Trimming removed 6 bases from V and 12 bases from J, with 30 bases in between. The V gene's germline CDR1 is MRHNA and CDR2 SNTAGT. The CDR3 loop spans 17 amino acids. Libraries were prepared by immunoSEQ multiplex PCR; TCRdb keeps only in-frame clonotypes and omits some of them. The sample consists of about 110,000 clones, 85% to 95% of them appearing once. Sequencing used peripheral blood, obtained in the third trimester of pregnancy. The sequence came from a female donor in good health, enrolled as a control in a pregnancy study. The J gene is TRBJ2-1, the V gene TRBV6-4; perhaps TRBD1 as D (6 bases). The CDR3 sequence: CASRGPHRDNLPSGQFF. CDR3 coding DNA: TGTGCCAGCAGGGGACCACACCGGGACAACCTACCTAGTGGGCAGTTCTTC.